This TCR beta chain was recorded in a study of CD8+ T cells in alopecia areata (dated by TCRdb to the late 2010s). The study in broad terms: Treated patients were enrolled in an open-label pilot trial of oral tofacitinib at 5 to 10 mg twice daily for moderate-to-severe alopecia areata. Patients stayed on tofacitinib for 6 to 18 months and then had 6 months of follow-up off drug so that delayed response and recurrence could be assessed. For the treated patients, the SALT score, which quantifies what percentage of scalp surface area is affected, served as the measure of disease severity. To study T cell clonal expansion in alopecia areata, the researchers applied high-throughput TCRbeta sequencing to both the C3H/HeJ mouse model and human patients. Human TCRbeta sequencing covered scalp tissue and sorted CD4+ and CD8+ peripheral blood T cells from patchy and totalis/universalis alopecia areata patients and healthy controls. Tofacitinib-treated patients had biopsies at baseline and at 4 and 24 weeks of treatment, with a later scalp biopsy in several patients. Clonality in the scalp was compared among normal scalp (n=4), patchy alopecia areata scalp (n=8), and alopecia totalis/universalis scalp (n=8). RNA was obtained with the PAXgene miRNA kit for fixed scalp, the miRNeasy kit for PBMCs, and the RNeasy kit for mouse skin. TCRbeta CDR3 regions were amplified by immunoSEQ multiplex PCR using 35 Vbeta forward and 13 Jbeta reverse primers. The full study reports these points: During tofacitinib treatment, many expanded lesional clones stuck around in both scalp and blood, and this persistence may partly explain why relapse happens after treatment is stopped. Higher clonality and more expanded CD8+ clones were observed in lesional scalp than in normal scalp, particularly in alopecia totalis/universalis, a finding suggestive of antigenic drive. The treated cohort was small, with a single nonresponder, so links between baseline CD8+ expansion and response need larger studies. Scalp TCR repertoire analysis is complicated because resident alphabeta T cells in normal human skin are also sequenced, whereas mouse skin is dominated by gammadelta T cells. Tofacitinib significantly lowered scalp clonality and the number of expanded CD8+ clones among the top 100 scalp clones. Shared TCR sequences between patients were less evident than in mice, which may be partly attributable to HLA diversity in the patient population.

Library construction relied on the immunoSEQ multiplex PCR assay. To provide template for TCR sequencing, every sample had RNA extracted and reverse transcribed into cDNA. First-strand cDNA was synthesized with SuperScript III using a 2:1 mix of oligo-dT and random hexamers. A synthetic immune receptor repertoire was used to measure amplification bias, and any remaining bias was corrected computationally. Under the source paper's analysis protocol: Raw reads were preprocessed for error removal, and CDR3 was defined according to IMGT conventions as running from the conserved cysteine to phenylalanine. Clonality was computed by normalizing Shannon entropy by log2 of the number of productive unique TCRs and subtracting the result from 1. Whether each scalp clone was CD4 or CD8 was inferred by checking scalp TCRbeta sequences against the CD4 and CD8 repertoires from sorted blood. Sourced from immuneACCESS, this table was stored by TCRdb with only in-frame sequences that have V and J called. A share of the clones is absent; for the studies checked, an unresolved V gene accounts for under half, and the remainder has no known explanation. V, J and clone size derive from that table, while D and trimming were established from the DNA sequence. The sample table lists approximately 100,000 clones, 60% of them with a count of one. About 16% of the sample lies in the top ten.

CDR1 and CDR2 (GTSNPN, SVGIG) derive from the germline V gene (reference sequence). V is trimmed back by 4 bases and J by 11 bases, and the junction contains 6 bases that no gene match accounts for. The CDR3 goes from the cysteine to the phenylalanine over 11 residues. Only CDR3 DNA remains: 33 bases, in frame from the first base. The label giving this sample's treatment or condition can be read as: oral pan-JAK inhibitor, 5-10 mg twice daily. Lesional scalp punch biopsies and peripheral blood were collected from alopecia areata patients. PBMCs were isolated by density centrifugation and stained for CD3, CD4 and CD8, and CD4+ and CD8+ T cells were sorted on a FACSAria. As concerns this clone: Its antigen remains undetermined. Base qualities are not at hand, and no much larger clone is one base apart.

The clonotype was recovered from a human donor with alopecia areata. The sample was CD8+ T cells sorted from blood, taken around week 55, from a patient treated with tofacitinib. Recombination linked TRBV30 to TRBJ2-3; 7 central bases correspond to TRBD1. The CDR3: CAWITGVLQYF. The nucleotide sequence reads TGTGCCTGGATAACAGGGGTGTTGCAGTATTTT. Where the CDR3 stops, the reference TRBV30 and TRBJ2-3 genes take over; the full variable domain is SQTIHQWPATLVQPVGSPLSLECTVEGTSNPNLYWYRQAAGRGLQLLFYSVGIGQISSEVPQNLSASRPQDRQFILSSKKLLLSDSGFYLCAWITGVLQYFGPGTRLTVL.